This T cell receptor (beta chain) was sequenced during a study of T-cell memory formation after mild COVID-19. TCRdb recomputed calls from the 5' RACE reads with MiXCR, one row per CDR3 protein. The sample consists of about half a million distinct CDR3 sequences, 18% of them appearing once. The CDR3 extends over 16 amino acids. V gave up 0 bases and J gave up 1 base, with 11 bases separating them. Looked up from germline, CDR1 is LGHDT and CDR2 is YNNKEL (reference sequence). V gene TRBV3-1 combines with J gene TRBJ2-3, with D perhaps TRBD2 (6 bases). This clonotype originated in an adult woman who had mild COVID-19 (a few samples of this study predate the infection). Cell type and time point are not known. The material sequenced was PBMCs or a T cell subset sorted from them (not recorded which). CDR3 loop: CASSQDLGLRTDTQYF. CDR3 DNA: TGTGCCAGCAGCCAAGATCTGGGACTTCGCACAGATACGCAGTATTTT.